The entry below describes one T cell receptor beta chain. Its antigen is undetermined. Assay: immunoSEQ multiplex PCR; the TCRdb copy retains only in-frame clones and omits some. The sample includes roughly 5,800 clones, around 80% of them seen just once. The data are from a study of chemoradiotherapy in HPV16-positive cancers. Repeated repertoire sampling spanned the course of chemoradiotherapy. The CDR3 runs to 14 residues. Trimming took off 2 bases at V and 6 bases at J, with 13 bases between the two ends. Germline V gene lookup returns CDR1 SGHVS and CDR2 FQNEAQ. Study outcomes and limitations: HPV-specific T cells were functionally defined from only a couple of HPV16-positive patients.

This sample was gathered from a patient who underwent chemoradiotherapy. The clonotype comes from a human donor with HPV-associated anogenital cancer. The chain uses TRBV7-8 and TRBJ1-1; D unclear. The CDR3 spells CASSLSTALPEAFF. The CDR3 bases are TGTGCCAGCAGCTTATCTACGGCCTTACCTGAAGCTTTCTTT.